This is a list of T cell receptor beta chains from one sample in a study of monozygotic twins with inflammatory bowel disease. TCRdb re-called the 5' RACE reads, yielding one record per CDR3 amino acid sequence without DNA. The listing contains approximately 40,000 distinct CDR3 sequences. Input material: blood. Receptors were obtained from a human donor with ulcerative colitis or Crohn's disease, or a healthy co-twin of an affected twin (not recorded which). Both conserved end residues are part of each CDR3. The order of the fields is clone size, V gene, J gene, CDR3 protein. The size field is filled for only some rows; it gives once, few, many or a size class.

abundance: .; v_gene: TRBV7-2; j_gene: TRBJ2-7; CDR3aa: CASSLTGTGVYEQYF
abundance: .; v_gene: TRBV11-2; j_gene: TRBJ1-6; CDR3aa: CASSLGGGFYNSPLHF
abundance: .; v_gene: TRBV12-3/TRBV12-4; j_gene: TRBJ2-1; CDR3aa: CASRILAGASNEQFF
abundance: .; v_gene: TRBV14; j_gene: TRBJ1-2; CDR3aa: CASSPFQGYGYTF
abundance: .; v_gene: TRBV12-3/TRBV12-4; j_gene: TRBJ2-1; CDR3aa: CASRRGGNEQFF
abundance: .; v_gene: TRBV5-5; j_gene: TRBJ2-1; CDR3aa: CASSRYRVSYNEQFF
abundance: .; v_gene: TRBV4-3; j_gene: TRBJ2-3; CDR3aa: CASSQELGGGADTQYF
abundance: .; v_gene: TRBV27; j_gene: TRBJ2-5; CDR3aa: CASSKPGQGAKETQYF
abundance: .; v_gene: TRBV5-1; j_gene: TRBJ2-7; CDR3aa: CASRETSGTREQYF
abundance: .; v_gene: TRBV7-2; j_gene: TRBJ2-1; CDR3aa: CGSSLQGGGIYNEQFF
abundance: .; v_gene: TRBV27; j_gene: TRBJ2-7; CDR3aa: CASRDGTGDEQYF
abundance: .; v_gene: TRBV18; j_gene: TRBJ2-3; CDR3aa: CASSPVGVTDTQYF
abundance: .; v_gene: TRBV9; j_gene: TRBJ1-6; CDR3aa: CASSTGQGSAYNSPLHF
abundance: .; v_gene: TRBV2; j_gene: TRBJ1-5; CDR3aa: CASARGDMNQPQHF
abundance: .; v_gene: TRBV20-1; j_gene: TRBJ2-3; CDR3aa: CSANSGQDYTDTQYF
abundance: .; v_gene: TRBV7-2; j_gene: TRBJ1-1; CDR3aa: CASSLQGPEAFF
abundance: .; v_gene: TRBV28; j_gene: TRBJ1-1; CDR3aa: CASSLGQGRTEAFF
abundance: .; v_gene: TRBV9; j_gene: TRBJ1-2; CDR3aa: CASSVDKGNYGYTF
abundance: .; v_gene: TRBV25-1; j_gene: TRBJ1-6; CDR3aa: CASSDGQGNSPLHF
abundance: .; v_gene: TRBV15; j_gene: TRBJ1-6; CDR3aa: CATSRDPQGDSPLHF
abundance: .; v_gene: TRBV7-9; j_gene: TRBJ2-2; CDR3aa: CASSLVDTGELFF
abundance: .; v_gene: TRBV20-1; j_gene: TRBJ2-3; CDR3aa: CSVASGADTQYF
abundance: .; v_gene: TRBV5-1; j_gene: TRBJ1-1; CDR3aa: CASRATGGSTEAFF
abundance: .; v_gene: TRBV5-4; j_gene: TRBJ1-1; CDR3aa: CASSSPGAANTEAFF
abundance: .; v_gene: TRBV5-4; j_gene: TRBJ1-2; CDR3aa: CASSLDREPPRDGYTF
abundance: .; v_gene: TRBV20-1; j_gene: TRBJ1-1; CDR3aa: CSARDLLQGWTEAFF
abundance: .; v_gene: TRBV24-1; j_gene: TRBJ2-2; CDR3aa: CATSDFSRAGAGELFF
abundance: .; v_gene: TRBV27; j_gene: TRBJ1-2; CDR3aa: CASRRKAAGERGYTF
abundance: .; v_gene: TRBV6-5; j_gene: TRBJ1-2; CDR3aa: CASSYSGVGARGYTF
abundance: .; v_gene: TRBV7-6; j_gene: TRBJ1-6; CDR3aa: CASSSDLNSPLHF
abundance: .; v_gene: TRBV20-1; j_gene: TRBJ2-1; CDR3aa: CSADREPGGEQFF
abundance: .; v_gene: TRBV30; j_gene: TRBJ2-5; CDR3aa: CAWSVSDQETQYF
abundance: .; v_gene: TRBV7-9; j_gene: TRBJ2-5; CDR3aa: CASSLGVGETQYF
abundance: .; v_gene: TRBV28; j_gene: TRBJ2-7; CDR3aa: CASRRSGFSYEQYF
abundance: .; v_gene: TRBV28; j_gene: TRBJ2-5; CDR3aa: CASSSHRREKETQYF
abundance: medium-sized; v_gene: TRBV3-1; j_gene: TRBJ2-7; CDR3aa: CASSQGTASRYEQYF
abundance: .; v_gene: TRBV6-2/TRBV6-3; j_gene: TRBJ2-3; CDR3aa: CASSYPPSLSFRTQSTDTQYF
abundance: .; v_gene: TRBV11-2; j_gene: TRBJ2-4; CDR3aa: CASRLTGTKGGDKNIQYF
abundance: .; v_gene: TRBV18; j_gene: TRBJ1-1; CDR3aa: CASSPGRGTEAFF
abundance: .; v_gene: TRBV3-1; j_gene: TRBJ2-1; CDR3aa: CASSQQTPGRARSYNEQFF
abundance: .; v_gene: TRBV5-1; j_gene: TRBJ2-3; CDR3aa: CASSQQAGLTNTQYF
abundance: .; v_gene: TRBV7-9; j_gene: TRBJ1-2; CDR3aa: CASSFGEASQGYTF
abundance: .; v_gene: TRBV5-1; j_gene: TRBJ2-1; CDR3aa: CASSSSRGYNEQFF
abundance: .; v_gene: TRBV29-1; j_gene: TRBJ1-4; CDR3aa: CSVEEGQGKKLFF
abundance: medium-sized; v_gene: TRBV5-1; j_gene: TRBJ1-2; CDR3aa: CASSWGTGDYTF
abundance: .; v_gene: TRBV19; j_gene: TRBJ2-7; CDR3aa: CASSTGTSGYISYEQYF
abundance: .; v_gene: TRBV12-3/TRBV12-4; j_gene: TRBJ2-3; CDR3aa: CASSRGIEDTQYF
abundance: .; v_gene: TRBV25-1; j_gene: TRBJ2-3; CDR3aa: CASSEWLAGTDTQYF
abundance: .; v_gene: TRBV27; j_gene: TRBJ1-5; CDR3aa: CASSPARQFNQPQHF
abundance: .; v_gene: TRBV6-2/TRBV6-3; j_gene: TRBJ2-1; CDR3aa: CASRRSGGAGDEQFF
abundance: .; v_gene: TRBV6-2/TRBV6-3; j_gene: TRBJ2-4; CDR3aa: CASWGVAKNIQYF
abundance: .; v_gene: TRBV15; j_gene: TRBJ2-1; CDR3aa: CATSRWTARGYNEQFF
abundance: .; v_gene: TRBV30; j_gene: TRBJ2-6; CDR3aa: CAWSVRWDLSSGANVLTF
abundance: .; v_gene: TRBV20-1; j_gene: TRBJ2-7; CDR3aa: CSARGRGGLSYEQYF